The T cell receptor beta chain under discussion was sequenced for a study of T cell responses to AZD1222 COVID-19 vaccine. Notes on the study in general: Unmutated variant regions are reportedly targeted by nearly half of spike-specific TCRs. Scientists sampled the repertoires only once the peak T cell response had passed. The span of vaccine-associated CD4 TCRs extended across spike, with dominance at 160-218 and 743-854. Donors in the cohort were predominantly white British and more often female, and clonal diversity was possibly underestimated.

This CDR3 contains 15 residues. Germline V lookup: CDR1 MNHEY, CDR2 SMNVEV (reference sequence). V lost 7 bases and J lost 4, with 20 bases in between. This clone was counted a single time. Antigen unknown. Some clones are missing from TCRdb's copy, which holds only in-frame ones; the method was immunoSEQ multiplex PCR. The sample lists roughly 130,000 clones; around 93% were seen once. The sample was peripheral blood, taken on day 0 of AZD1222 vaccination. This receptor was identified in an adult in good health. The gene calls are TRBV27 and TRBJ2-7; TRBD2 is a possible D gene (6 bases). For the CDR3, the DNA is TGTGCCAGCACCCTCGGGGGAGGAGGGTCTTACGAGCAGTACTTC. Translation gives CASTLGGGGSYEQYF.